The T cell receptor beta chain under discussion was sequenced for a study of T cell responses to AZD1222 COVID-19 vaccine. CDR3 size: 17 residues. V lost 0 bases and J 2 bases, leaving 11 bases between the germline ends. CDR1 is LGHDT, CDR2 YNNKEL, per germline (reference sequence). Libraries were prepared by immunoSEQ multiplex PCR; TCRdb keeps only in-frame clonotypes and omits some of them. The sample records around 120,000 clones, about 86% being singletons. This clone was recorded a few times. What it binds is not known. The study pooled second doses at about 4 or about 12 weeks. General observations from the study: At baseline, just 5 or 6 AZD1222 recipients tested seropositive. Possibly, clonal diversity was underestimated; donors were largely white British and included more females.

V usage is TRBV3-1 (or the pseudogene TRBV3-2) and J usage is TRBJ2-6; D unclear. The starting material was peripheral blood, obtained 28 days after the second AZD1222 dose. This clonotype was sampled from an adult who received the AZD1222 COVID-19 vaccine. The CDR3 bases are TGTGCCAGCAGCCAAGATCTCCGGCAGGCTGGGGCCAACGTCCTGACTTTC. Translating gives CASSQDLRQAGANVLTF.